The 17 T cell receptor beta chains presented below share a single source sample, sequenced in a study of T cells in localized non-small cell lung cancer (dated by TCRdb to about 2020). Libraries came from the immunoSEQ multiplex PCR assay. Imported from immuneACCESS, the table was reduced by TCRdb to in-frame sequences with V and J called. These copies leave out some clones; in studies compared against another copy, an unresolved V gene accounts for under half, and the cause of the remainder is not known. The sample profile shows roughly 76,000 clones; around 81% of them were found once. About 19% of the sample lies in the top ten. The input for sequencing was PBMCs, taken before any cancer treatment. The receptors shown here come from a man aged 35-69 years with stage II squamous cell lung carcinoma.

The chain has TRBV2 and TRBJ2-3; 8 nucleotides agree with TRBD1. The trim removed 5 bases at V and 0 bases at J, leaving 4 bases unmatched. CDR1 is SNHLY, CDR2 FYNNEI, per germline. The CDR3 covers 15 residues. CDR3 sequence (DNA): TGTGCCAGCAGTCAGGGGGCCTCTAGCACAGATACGCAGTATTTT. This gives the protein CASSQGASSTDTQYF. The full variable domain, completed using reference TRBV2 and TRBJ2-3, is EPEVTQTPSHQVTQMGQEVILRCVPISNHLYFYWYRQILGQKVEFLVSFYNNEISEKSEIFDDQFSVERPDGSNFTLKIRSTKLEDSAMYFCASSQGASSTDTQYFGPGTRLTVL.

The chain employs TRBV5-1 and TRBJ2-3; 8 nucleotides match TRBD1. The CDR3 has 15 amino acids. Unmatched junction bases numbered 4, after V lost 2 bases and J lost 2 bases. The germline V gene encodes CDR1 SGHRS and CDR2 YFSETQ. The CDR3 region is CASSLQGVNTDTQYF. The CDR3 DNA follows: TGCGCCAGCAGCTTACAGGGGGTTAACACAGATACGCAGTATTTT.

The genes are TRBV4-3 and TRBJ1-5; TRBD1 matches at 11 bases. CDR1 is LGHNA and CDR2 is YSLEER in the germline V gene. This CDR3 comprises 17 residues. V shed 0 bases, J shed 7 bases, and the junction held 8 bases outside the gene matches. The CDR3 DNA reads TGCGCCAGCAGCCAAGATTGGCGGACAGGGGGCTTGCAGCCCCAGCATTTT. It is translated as CASSQDWRTGGLQPQHF.

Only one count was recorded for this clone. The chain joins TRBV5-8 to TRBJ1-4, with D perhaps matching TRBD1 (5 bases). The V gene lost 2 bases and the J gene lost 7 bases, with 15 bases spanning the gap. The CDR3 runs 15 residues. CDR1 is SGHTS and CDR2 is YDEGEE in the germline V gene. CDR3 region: CASSFIRGVGEKLFF. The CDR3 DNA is TGTGCCAGCAGCTTTATAAGGGGAGTGGGTGAAAAACTGTTTTTT.

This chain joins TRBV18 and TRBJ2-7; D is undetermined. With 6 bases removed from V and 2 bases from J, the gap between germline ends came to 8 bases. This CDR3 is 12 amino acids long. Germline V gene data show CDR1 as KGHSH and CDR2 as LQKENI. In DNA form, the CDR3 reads TGTGCCAGCTCCCCGGTCCCCTACGAGCAGTACTTC. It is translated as CASSPVPYEQYF. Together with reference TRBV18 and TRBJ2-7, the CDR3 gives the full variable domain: NAGVMQNPRHLVRRRGQEARLRCSPMKGHSHVYWYRQLPEEGLKFMVYLQKENIIDESGMPKERFSAEFPKEGPSILRIQQVVRGDSAAYFCASSPVPYEQYFGPGTRLTVT.

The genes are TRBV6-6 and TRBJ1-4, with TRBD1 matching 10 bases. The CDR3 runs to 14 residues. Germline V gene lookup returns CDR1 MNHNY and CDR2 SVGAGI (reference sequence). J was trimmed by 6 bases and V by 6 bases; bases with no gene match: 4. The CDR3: CASSWTGGDEKLFF. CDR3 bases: TGTGCCAGCAGCTGGACAGGGGGGGATGAAAAACTGTTTTTT.

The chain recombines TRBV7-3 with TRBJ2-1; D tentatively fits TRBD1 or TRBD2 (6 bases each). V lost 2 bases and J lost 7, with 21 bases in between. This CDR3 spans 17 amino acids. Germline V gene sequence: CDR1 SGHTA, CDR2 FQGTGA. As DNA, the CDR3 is TGTGCCAGCAGCTTATTAGGGGGTAGCGGCCCCCGGAATGAGCAGTTCTTC. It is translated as CASSLLGGSGPRNEQFF.

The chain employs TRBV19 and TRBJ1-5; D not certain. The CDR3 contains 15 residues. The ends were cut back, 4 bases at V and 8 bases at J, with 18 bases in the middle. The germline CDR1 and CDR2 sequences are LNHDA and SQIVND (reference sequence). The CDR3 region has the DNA TGTGCCAGTAGTACCTATCACACTTCTCTGGAGCCCCAGCATTTT. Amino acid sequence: CASSTYHTSLEPQHF.

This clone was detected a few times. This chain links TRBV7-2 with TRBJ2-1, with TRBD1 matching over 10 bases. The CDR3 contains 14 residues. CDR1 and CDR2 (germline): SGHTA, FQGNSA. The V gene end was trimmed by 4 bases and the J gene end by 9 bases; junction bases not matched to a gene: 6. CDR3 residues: CASSYGQGGREQFF. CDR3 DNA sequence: TGTGCCAGCAGCTACGGACAGGGGGGGCGTGAGCAGTTCTTC.

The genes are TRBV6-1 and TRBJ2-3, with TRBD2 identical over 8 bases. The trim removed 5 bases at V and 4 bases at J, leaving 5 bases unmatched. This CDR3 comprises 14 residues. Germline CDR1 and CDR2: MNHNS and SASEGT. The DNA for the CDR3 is TGTGCCAGCAGTCACGGGGGGGGCGCAGATACGCAGTATTTT. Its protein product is CASSHGGGADTQYF.

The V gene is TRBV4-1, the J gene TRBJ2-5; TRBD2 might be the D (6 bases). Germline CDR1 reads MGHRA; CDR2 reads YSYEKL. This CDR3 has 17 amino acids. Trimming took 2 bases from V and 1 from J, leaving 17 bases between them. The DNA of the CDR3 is TGCGCCAGCAGCCAATACGGGAGATCAGACGGCCAAGAGACCCAGTACTTC. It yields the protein CASSQYGRSDGQETQYF.

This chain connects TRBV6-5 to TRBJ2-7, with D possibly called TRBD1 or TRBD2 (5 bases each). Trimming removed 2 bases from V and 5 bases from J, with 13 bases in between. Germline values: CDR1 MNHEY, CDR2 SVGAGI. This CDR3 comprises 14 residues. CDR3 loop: CASSYVGTADEQYF. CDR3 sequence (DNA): TGTGCCAGCAGTTACGTCGGGACGGCTGACGAGCAGTACTTC.

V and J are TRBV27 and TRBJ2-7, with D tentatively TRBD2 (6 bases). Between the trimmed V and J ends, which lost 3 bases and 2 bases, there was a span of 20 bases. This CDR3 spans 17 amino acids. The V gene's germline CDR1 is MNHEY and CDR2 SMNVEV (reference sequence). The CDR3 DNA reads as TGTGCCAGCAGTTTGGAGGCGGGGAGTGGGGGTACCTACGAGCAGTACTTC. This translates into CASSLEAGSGGTYEQYF.

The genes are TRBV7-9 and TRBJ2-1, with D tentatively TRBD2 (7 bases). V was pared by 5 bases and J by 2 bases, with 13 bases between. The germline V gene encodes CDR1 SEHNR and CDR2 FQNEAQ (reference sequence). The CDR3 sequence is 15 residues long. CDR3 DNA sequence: TGTGCCAGCAGCCGGGGGGCCGGAGCCTACAATGAGCAGTTCTTC. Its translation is CASSRGAGAYNEQFF.

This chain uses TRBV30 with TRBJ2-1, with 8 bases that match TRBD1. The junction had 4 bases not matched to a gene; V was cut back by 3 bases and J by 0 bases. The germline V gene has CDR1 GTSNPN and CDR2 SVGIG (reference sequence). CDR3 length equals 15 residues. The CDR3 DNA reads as TGTGCCTGGAGCAGGGGGCCGATCTCCTACAATGAGCAGTTCTTC. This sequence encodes CAWSRGPISYNEQFF.

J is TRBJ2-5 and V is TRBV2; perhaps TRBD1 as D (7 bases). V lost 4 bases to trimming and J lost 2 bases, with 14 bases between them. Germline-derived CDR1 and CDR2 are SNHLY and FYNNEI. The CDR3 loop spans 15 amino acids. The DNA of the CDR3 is TGTGCCAGCAGTGTAGGCGGGACAGCTCAAGAGACCCAGTACTTC. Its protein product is CASSVGGTAQETQYF.

CDR3 sequence reads: CASSWGTANTEAFF. In DNA, the CDR3 is TGCGCCAGCAGTTGGGGGACGGCGAACACTGAAGCTTTCTTT. The J gene is TRBJ1-1, the V gene TRBV5-1, with a weak D call TRBD1 (5 bases). CDR1 and CDR2 (germline): SGHRS, YFSETQ. CDR3 length equals 14 residues. Trimming removed 5 bases at V and 1 base at J, with 12 bases between.